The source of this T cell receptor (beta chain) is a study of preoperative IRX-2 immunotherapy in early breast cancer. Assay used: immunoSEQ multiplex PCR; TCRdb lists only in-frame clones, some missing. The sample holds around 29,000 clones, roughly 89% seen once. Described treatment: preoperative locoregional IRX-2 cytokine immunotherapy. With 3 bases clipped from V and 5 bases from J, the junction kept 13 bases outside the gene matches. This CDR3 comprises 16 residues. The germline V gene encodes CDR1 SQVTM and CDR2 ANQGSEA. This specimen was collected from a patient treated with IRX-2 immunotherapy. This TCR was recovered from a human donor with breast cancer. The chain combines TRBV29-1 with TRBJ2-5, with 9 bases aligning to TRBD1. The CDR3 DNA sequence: TGCAGCGTTGACCGCCTCCGGGACAGGGCGATGGAGACCCAGTACTTC. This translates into CSVDRLRDRAMETQYF.